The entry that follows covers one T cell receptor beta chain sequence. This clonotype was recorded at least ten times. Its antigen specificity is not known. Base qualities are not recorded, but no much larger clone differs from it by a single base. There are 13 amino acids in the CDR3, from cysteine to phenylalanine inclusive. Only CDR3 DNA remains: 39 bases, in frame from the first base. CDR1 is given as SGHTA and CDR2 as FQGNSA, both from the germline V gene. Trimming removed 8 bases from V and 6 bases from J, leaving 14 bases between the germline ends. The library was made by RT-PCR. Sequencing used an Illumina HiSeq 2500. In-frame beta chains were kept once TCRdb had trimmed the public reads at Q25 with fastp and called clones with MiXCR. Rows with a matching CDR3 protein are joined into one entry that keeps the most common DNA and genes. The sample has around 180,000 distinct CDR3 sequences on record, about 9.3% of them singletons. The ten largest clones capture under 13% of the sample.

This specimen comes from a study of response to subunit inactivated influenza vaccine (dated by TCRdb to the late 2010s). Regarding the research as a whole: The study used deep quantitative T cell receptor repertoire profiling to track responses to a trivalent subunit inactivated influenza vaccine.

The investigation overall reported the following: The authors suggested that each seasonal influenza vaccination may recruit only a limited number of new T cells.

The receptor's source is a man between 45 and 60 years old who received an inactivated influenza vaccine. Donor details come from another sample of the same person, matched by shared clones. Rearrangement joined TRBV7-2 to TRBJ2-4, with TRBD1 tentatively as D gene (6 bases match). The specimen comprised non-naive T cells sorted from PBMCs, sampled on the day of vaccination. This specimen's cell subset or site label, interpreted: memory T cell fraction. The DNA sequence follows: TGTGCCAGCGGGGCGGTACAGGGAAACATTCAGTACTTC. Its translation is CASGAVQGNIQYF.